These 3 T cell receptor beta chains originate from one sample sequenced in a study of blood T cell repertoires in COVID-19. Repertoires were generated with immunoSEQ multiplex PCR, while TCRdb's copy carries only in-frame clones and drops some. The repertoire holds hundreds of thousands of clones, around nine tenths seen once, with about 3% in the top ten. The specimen sequenced was peripheral blood. These receptor sequences come from a human donor in a cohort sampled during active COVID-19.

V gene TRBV27 combines with J gene TRBJ2-7; 7 nucleotides agree with TRBD2. Trimming removed 5 bases from V and 7 bases from J; junction bases left unmatched: 11. The CDR3 extends over 14 amino acids. Germline V gene sequence: CDR1 MNHEY, CDR2 SMNVEV (reference sequence). The CDR3 DNA reads as TGTGCCAGCAGTAGGACTAGTCAGGGCGGTGAGCAGTACTTC. This codes for CASSRTSQGGEQYF.

This chain connects TRBV9 to TRBJ2-1; 9 bases match TRBD2. The CDR3 length is 14 residues. The junction had 5 bases not matched to a gene; V was cut back by 2 bases and J by 8 bases. The germline V gene has CDR1 SGDLS and CDR2 YYNGEE. The CDR3 loop is CASSVSSGTYEQFF. CDR3 bases: TGTGCCAGCAGCGTGTCTAGCGGGACGTATGAGCAGTTCTTC.

The V call is TRBV5-1, the J call TRBJ2-2; 8 bases line up with TRBD2. V lost 6 bases and J lost 5; bases outside the gene matches: 3. The CDR3 has 13 amino acids. CDR1 is SGHRS, CDR2 YFSETQ, per germline. The CDR3, as DNA: TGCGCCAGCAAACTAGCGGAAACCGGGGAGCTGTTTTTT. Its translation is CASKLAETGELFF.